The TCR beta chain described here comes from a study of cytomegalovirus exposure and HLA in healthy donors. Findings and caveats of the study: The study labeled 150 or so TCR beta chains cytomegalovirus-associated. A missense variant in DCLRE1C was later tied to TCR beta V- and J-gene trimming.

Primers for the PCR totalled 60 Vbeta and 13 Jbeta. Assay used: immunoSEQ multiplex PCR; TCRdb lists only in-frame clones, some missing. The sample's table shows over 100,000 clones. About this clone itself: Antigen specificity is unknown.

The CDR3 loop spans 11 amino acids. Germline lookup yields CDR1 SNHLY and CDR2 FYNNEI. Sequencing was done on a sample of PBMCs. This chain joins TRBV2 and TRBJ2-5; D not certain. Near its end, the DNA agrees better with TRBJ2-7, so the J call may be wrong. This sequence originates from a woman aged 40 to 55 in good health and CMV-seropositive. CDR3 loop: CASSPRYEQYF. The CDR3 nucleotides read TGTGCCAGCAGTCCGCGGTACGAGCAGTACTTC.